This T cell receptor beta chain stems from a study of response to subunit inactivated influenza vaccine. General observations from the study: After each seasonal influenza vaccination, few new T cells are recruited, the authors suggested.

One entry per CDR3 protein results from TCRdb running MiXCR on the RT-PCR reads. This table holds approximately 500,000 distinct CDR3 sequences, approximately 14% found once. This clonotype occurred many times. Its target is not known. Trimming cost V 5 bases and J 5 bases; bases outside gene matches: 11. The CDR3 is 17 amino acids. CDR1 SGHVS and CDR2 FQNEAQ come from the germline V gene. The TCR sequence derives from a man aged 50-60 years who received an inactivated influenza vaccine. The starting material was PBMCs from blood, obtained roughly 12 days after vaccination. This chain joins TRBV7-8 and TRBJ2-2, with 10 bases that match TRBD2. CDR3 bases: TGTGCCAGCAGCCTTGGACTAGCGGAGAGGCGGACCGGGGAGCTGTTTTTT. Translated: CASSLGLAERRTGELFF.